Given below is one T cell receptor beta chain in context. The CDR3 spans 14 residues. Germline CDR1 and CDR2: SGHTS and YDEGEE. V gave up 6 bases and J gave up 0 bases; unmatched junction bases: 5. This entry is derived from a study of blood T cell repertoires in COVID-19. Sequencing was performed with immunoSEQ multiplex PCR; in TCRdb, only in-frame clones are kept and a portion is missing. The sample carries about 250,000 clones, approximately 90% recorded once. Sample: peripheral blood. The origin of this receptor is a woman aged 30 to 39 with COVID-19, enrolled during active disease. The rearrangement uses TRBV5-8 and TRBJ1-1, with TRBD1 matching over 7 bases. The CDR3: CASNPTGMNTEAFF. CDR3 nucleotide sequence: TGTGCCAGCAACCCGACAGGGATGAACACTGAAGCTTTCTTT.